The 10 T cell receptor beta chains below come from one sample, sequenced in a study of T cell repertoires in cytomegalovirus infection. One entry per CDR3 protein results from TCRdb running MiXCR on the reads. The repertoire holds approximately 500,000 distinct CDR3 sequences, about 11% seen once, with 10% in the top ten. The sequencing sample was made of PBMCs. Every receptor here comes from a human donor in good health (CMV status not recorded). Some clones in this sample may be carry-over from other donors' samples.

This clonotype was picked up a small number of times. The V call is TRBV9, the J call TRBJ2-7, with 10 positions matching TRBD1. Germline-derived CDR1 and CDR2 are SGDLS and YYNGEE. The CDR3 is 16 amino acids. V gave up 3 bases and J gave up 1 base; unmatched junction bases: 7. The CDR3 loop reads CASSGPGQGTSYEQYF. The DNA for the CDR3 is TGTGCCAGCAGCGGGCCGGGACAGGGGACGTCCTACGAGCAGTACTTC.

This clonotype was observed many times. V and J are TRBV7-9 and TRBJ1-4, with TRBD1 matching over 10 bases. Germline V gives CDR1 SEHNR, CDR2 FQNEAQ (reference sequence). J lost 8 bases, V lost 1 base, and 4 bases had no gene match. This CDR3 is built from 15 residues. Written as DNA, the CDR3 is TGTGCCAGCAGCTTAGGCGGGACAGGGGAAGAAAAACTGTTTTTT. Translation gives CASSLGGTGEEKLFF.

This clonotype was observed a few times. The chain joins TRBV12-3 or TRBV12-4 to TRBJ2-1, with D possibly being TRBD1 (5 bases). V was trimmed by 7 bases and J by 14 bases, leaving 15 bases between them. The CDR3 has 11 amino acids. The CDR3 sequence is CASTQSQGKFF. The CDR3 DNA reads TGTGCCAGCACCCAAAGTCAGGGAAAGTTCTTC.

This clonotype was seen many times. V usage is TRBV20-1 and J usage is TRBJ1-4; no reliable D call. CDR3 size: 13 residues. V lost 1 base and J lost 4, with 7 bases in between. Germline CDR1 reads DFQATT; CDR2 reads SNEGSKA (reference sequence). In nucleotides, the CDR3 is TGCAGTGCTAGAGGAGGGAATAATGAAAAACTGTTTTTT. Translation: CSARGGNNEKLFF.

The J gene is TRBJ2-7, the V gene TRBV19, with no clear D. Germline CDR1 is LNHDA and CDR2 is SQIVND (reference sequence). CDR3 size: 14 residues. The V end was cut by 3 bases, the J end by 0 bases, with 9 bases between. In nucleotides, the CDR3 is TGTGCCAGTAGTATCGTCCAGAACTCCTACGAGCAGTACTTC. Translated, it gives CASSIVQNSYEQYF.

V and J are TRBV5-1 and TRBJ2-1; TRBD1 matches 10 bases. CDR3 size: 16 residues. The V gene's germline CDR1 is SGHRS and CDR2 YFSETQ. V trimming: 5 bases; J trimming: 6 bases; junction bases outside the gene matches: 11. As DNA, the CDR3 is TGCGCCAGCAGGGATGGGACAGGGGCGAGGTCCAATGAGCAGTTCTTC. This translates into CASRDGTGARSNEQFF.

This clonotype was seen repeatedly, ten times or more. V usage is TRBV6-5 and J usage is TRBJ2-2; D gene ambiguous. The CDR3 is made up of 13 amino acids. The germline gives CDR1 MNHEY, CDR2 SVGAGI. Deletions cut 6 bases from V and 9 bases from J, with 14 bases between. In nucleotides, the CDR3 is TGTGCCAGCAGCCCGATCGGTCTTTGGGAGCTGTTTTTT. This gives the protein CASSPIGLWELFF.

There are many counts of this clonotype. The CDR3 nucleotides are TGTGCCAGCGTCTCGTTTAGCGGGAGGGGGTGGAATGAGCAGTTCTTC. Protein sequence: CASVSFSGRGWNEQFF. The chain combines TRBV7-6 with TRBJ2-1, with 11 bases that match TRBD2. CDR3 size: 16 residues. Trimming at V came to 8 bases and at J to 7 bases, leaving 13 bases not matched to a gene. Per germline, CDR1 SGHVS and CDR2 FNYEAQ.

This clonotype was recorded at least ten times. CDR3: CASSYSGNEQFF. The CDR3 bases are TGTGCCAGCAGCTATAGCGGCAATGAGCAGTTCTTC. The J gene is TRBJ2-1, the V gene TRBV7-9; D might be TRBD2 (6 bases). V dropped 4 bases and J dropped 6 bases, with 7 bases sitting between them. Germline CDR1 and CDR2: SEHNR and FQNEAQ (reference sequence). CDR3 length: 12 amino acids.

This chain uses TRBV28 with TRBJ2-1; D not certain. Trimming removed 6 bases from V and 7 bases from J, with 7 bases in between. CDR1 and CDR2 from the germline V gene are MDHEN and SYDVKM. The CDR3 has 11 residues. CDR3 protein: CASRLNNEQFF. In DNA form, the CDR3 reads TGTGCCAGCAGGCTCAATAATGAGCAGTTCTTC.